This is a list of T cell receptor beta chains from one sample in a study of blood T cell repertoires in COVID-19. The protocol was immunoSEQ multiplex PCR, while the TCRdb copy is restricted to in-frame clones and leaves out a portion. The sample shows about 28,000 clones, nearly 90% of them seen only once. Sequencing was carried out using peripheral blood. The source of these receptors is a human donor in a cohort sampled during active COVID-19. The CDR3 runs from the conserved cysteine through the conserved F or W. A D gene is named only where the DNA matches it firmly. Rows may omit the clone size; those that give it use once, few, many or a size class.

j_call cdr3_length d_call v_call clone_size cdr3_nt cdr3_aa
TRBJ2-3 15 TRBD2 TRBV18 NA TGTGCCAGCTCACCGCAGCGGGGGGACACAGATACGCAGTATTTT CASSPQRGDTDTQYF
TRBJ2-1 18 TRBD2 TRBV7-8 NA TGTGCCAGCAGCTTAGGAAGGACTAGCGGGGTTTCCTACAATGAGCAGTTCTTC CASSLGRTSGVSYNEQFF
TRBJ1-4 15 NA TRBV6-2/TRBV6-3 NA TGTGCCAGCAGTTACCGTGGGTATCGAGGGGAAAAACTGTTTTTT CASSYRGYRGEKLFF
TRBJ1-5 15 NA TRBV6-1 NA TGTGCCAGCAGTGAAGCCGACAGGTACAATCAGCCCCAGCATTTT CASSEADRYNQPQHF
TRBJ2-2 17 TRBD2 TRBV5-1 NA TGCGCCAGCAGCTTCGGGACTAGCGGGAAGAACACCGGGGAGCTGTTTTTT CASSFGTSGKNTGELFF
TRBJ2-3 15 TRBD2 TRBV5-1 NA TGCGCCAGCAGCTTGGGGCGGGGGGGCACAGATACGCAGTATTTT CASSLGRGGTDTQYF
TRBJ2-1 13 NA TRBV19 NA TGTGCCAGTAGTATAGCTCAGGGCAATGAGCAGTTCTTC CASSIAQGNEQFF
TRBJ1-3 16 NA TRBV6-1 NA TGTGCCAGCAGTGAAAGCCTCCCGTCCTCTGGAAACACCATATATTTT CASSESLPSSGNTIYF
TRBJ1-3 15 NA TRBV19 NA TGTGCCAGTAGAACAGGAGCTAGCTCTGGAAACACCATATATTTT CASRTGASSGNTIYF
TRBJ2-1 16 TRBD2 TRBV3-1/TRBV3-2 NA TGTGCCAGCGTCGCTCAAGCGGGGACCTCCTACAATGAGCAGTTCTTC CASVAQAGTSYNEQFF
TRBJ2-2 15 NA TRBV6-1 few TGTGCCAGCAGTGAAAACACAGCGAACACCGGGGAGCTGTTTTTT CASSENTANTGELFF
TRBJ1-5 13 TRBD1 TRBV6-5 NA TGTGCCAGCAGTCAGGGGGCACGCCAGCCCCAGCATTTT CASSQGARQPQHF
TRBJ2-5 18 TRBD1 TRBV5-8 NA TGTGCCAGCAGCTCTAACAGCGGGACAGGGGACTTTGGAGAGACCCAGTACTTC CASSSNSGTGDFGETQYF
TRBJ1-2 15 NA TRBV5-5 NA TGTGCCAGCAGCTCGTGGGGAGAGGGAGTTGGGGGCTACACCTTC CASSSWGEGVGGYTF
TRBJ1-2 15 NA TRBV28 NA TGTGCCAGCAGTTTAGGGGGGGCTCCATCAGGTGGCTACACCTTC CASSLGGAPSGGYTF
TRBJ1-2 11 NA TRBV18 NA TGTGCCAGCTCAACTGGCGGGGGCTACACCTTC CASSTGGGYTF
TRBJ2-7 13 TRBD2 TRBV3-1/TRBV3-2 NA TGTGCCAGCAGCGGGTTAGCGGGAGGCGAGCAGTACTTC CASSGLAGGEQYF
TRBJ1-1 15 TRBD1 TRBV9 NA TGTGCCAGCAGCGCCGGGACAGAAATGGGGACTGAAGCTTTCTTT CASSAGTEMGTEAFF
TRBJ2-5 15 TRBD2 TRBV9 NA TGTGCCAGCAGCCCAAGCGGGATATACCAAGAGACCCAGTACTTC CASSPSGIYQETQYF
TRBJ1-1 15 TRBD1 TRBV9 few TGTGCCAGCAGCTCCCGGGGGACAGGGGGCACTGAAGCTTTCTTT CASSSRGTGGTEAFF
TRBJ1-2 14 TRBD1 TRBV10-1 NA TGCGCCAGCAGTGAGTCACGGACAGGGGGATTCTACACCTTC CASSESRTGGFYTF
TRBJ1-6 16 TRBD1 TRBV5-1 NA TGCGCCAGCAGCTTGGGGACAGGGTCGAATAATTCACCCCTCCACTTT CASSLGTGSNNSPLHF
TRBJ1-3 14 NA TRBV5-1 NA TGCGCCAGCAGCTTGGAACATCTCGGAAACACCATATATTTT CASSLEHLGNTIYF
TRBJ2-2 15 NA TRBV6-5 NA TGTGCCAGCAGTTTCTCTGGACAAGCTACCGGGGAGCTGTTTTTT CASSFSGQATGELFF
TRBJ1-3 16 TRBD1 TRBV18 NA TGTGCCAGCTCAAAAACACAGGGGCTCTCTGGAAACACCATATATTTT CASSKTQGLSGNTIYF
TRBJ2-7 13 NA TRBV19 few TGTGCCAGCCGGGACATCAGTGCCTACGAGCAGTACTTC CASRDISAYEQYF
TRBJ2-5 14 NA TRBV4-2 NA TGTGCCAGCAGCCAAGATTCTGGGGCCGAGACCCAGTACTTC CASSQDSGAETQYF
TRBJ1-4 14 TRBD1 TRBV7-9 NA TGTGCCAGCAGCTTAGGGACAGGGCGAGAAAAACTGTTTTTT CASSLGTGREKLFF
TRBJ2-3 15 TRBD2 TRBV6-5 NA TGTGCCAGCACTCTACTAGCGGGGGATACAGATACGCAGTATTTT CASTLLAGDTDTQYF
TRBJ2-3 18 TRBD1 TRBV9 NA TGTGCCAGCAGCGTAGCTACAACAGGGACAGGGAGCACAGATACGCAGTATTTT CASSVATTGTGSTDTQYF
TRBJ1-2 13 NA TRBV6-6 NA TGTGCCAGCAGACTTGAAACGGGGTATGGCTACACCTTC CASRLETGYGYTF
TRBJ2-5 13 NA TRBV3-1/TRBV3-2 NA TGTGCCAGCAGTCCCAGCGGCCAAGAGACCCAGTACTTC CASSPSGQETQYF
TRBJ1-2 14 NA TRBV6-6 NA TGTGCCAGCAGTACTTTGGGCAGAAACTATGGCTACACCTTC CASSTLGRNYGYTF
TRBJ1-6 14 NA TRBV2 NA TGTGCCAGCGGGTCAACTGAGGACGGGACACCCCTCCACTTT CASGSTEDGTPLHF
TRBJ1-2 13 NA TRBV5-1 few TGCGCCAGCAGCCCTACCACCGGGGTAGGCTACACCTTC CASSPTTGVGYTF
TRBJ2-1 15 TRBD2 TRBV11-2 NA TGTGCCAGCAGCGTGGGACTAGCGGGAGGAAGTGAGCAGTTCTTC CASSVGLAGGSEQFF
TRBJ1-6 17 TRBD1 TRBV28 NA TGTGCCAGCAGTCCCTGGACAGGGAGCTCCTATAATTCACCCCTCCACTTT CASSPWTGSSYNSPLHF
TRBJ1-2 13 NA TRBV7-3 NA TGTGCCAGCAGCGAACAGGGAAACTATGGCTACACCTTC CASSEQGNYGYTF
TRBJ1-2 16 TRBD1 TRBV19 NA TGTGCCAGTAGTTTCGCGACAGGGGGTCCGAACTATGGCTACACCTTC CASSFATGGPNYGYTF
TRBJ2-5 16 TRBD2 TRBV7-3 NA TGTGCCAGCAGCCCCCAAGCGGGGGCGAACCAAGAGACCCAGTACTTC CASSPQAGANQETQYF
TRBJ1-2 15 NA TRBV6-5 NA TGTGCCAGCACCTTGGCAGGCTCGGCTAACTATGGCTACACCTTC CASTLAGSANYGYTF
TRBJ1-2 12 TRBD1 TRBV27 NA TGTGCCAGCAGTTTTGGGACAGGGGACCCGGCCTTC CASSFGTGDPAF
TRBJ2-2 15 TRBD2 TRBV2 few TGTGCCAGCAGCCCGACTAGCGGGCCCACCGGGGAGCTGTTTTTT CASSPTSGPTGELFF
TRBJ2-1 15 NA TRBV6-6 NA TGTGCCAGCAGTTCGGTTCGGGCAGGGGCGAGTGAGCAGTTCTTC CASSSVRAGASEQFF
TRBJ1-4 17 NA TRBV4-1 NA TGCGCCAGCAGCCGATGGCGGGACGGAGCAACTAATGAAAAACTGTTTTTT CASSRWRDGATNEKLFF
TRBJ1-3 15 NA TRBV18 NA TGTGCCAGCTCATCCCGACTCAGCTCTGGAAACACCATATATTTT CASSSRLSSGNTIYF